This record looks at one T cell receptor beta chain sequence and its context. The antigen is not known. Terminally differentiated effector memory CD45RA+ cells were left out of the naive CD8 fraction, which was CD45RO-negative and positively selected for CCR7. Caucasian adults living in Nashville, Tennessee, provided all samples. These data are taken from a study of shared clonotypes between healthy human individuals. Study-wide results and caveats: It was the non-shared clonotypes that had lower generation probabilities than clonotypes shared by all four donors. Memory subsets generally showed smaller estimated richness than naive subsets did.

Sequenced by immunoSEQ multiplex PCR; TCRdb stores in-frame clones only, minus some. The sample includes hundreds of thousands of clones, approximately 96% of them seen just once. CDR1 KGHSH and CDR2 LQKENI come from the germline V gene. J was trimmed by 2 bases and V by 2 bases; bases with no gene match: 5. The CDR3 runs to 15 residues. What was sequenced was naive CD8+ T cells sorted from blood. The chain uses TRBV18 and TRBJ2-7; 8 nucleotides agree with TRBD1. The clonotype was recovered from a woman between 25 and 40 years old in good health. The CDR3 spells CASSPTRDRPYEQYF. CDR3 in DNA: TGTGCCAGCTCACCAACACGGGACAGGCCCTACGAGCAGTACTTC.